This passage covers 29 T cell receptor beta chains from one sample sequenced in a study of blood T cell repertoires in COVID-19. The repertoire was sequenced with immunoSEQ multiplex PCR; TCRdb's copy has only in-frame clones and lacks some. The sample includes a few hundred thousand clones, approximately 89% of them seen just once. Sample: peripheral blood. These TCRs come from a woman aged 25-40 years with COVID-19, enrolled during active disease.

The CDR3 protein is CASSFESPYEQYF. The CDR3 region has the DNA TGTGCCAGCAGCTTCGAGAGCCCCTACGAGCAGTACTTC. The genes are TRBV5-4 and TRBJ2-7; D remains unclear. The CDR3 consists of 13 residues. Trimming took off 2 bases at V and 2 bases at J, with 8 bases between the two ends. Germline V gene data show CDR1 as SGHNT and CDR2 as YYREEE (reference sequence).

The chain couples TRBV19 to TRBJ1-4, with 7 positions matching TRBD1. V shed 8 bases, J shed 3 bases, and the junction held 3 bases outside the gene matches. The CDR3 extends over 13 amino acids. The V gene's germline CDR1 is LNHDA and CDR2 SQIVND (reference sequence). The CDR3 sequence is CASSDRANEKLFF. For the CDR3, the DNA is TGTGCCAGTTCCGACAGGGCTAATGAAAAACTGTTTTTT.

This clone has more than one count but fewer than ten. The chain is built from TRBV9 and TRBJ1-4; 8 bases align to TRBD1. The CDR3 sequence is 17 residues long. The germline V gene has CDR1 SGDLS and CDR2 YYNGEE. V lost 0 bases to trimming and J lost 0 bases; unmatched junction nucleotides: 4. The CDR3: CASSVEQGASTNEKLFF. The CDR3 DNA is TGTGCCAGCAGCGTAGAGCAGGGGGCGTCAACTAATGAAAAACTGTTTTTT.

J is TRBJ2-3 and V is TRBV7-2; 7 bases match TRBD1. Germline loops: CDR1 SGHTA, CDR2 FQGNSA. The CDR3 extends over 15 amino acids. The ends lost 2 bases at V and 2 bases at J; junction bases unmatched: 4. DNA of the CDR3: TGTGCCAGCAGCTTATGGGACAGAAACACAGATACGCAGTATTTT. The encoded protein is CASSLWDRNTDTQYF.

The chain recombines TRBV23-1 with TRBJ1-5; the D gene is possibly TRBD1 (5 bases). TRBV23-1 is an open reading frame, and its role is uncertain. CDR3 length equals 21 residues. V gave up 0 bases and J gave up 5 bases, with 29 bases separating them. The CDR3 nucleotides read TGCGCCAGCAGTCAATCCCCTAATAATGGAGGGGTGATTGGTGCAGATCAGCCCCAGCATTTT. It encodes CASSQSPNNGGVIGADQPQHF.

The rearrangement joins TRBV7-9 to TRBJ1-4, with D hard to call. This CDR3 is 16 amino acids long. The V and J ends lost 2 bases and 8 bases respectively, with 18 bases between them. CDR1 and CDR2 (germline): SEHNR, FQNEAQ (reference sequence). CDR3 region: CASSLSLALRGEKLFF. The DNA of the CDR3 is TGTGCCAGCAGCTTAAGTCTAGCCCTTCGAGGAGAAAAACTGTTTTTT. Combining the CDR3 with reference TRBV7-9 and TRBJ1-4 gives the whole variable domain DTGVSQNPRHKITKRGQNVTFRCDPISEHNRLYWYRQTLGQGPEFLTYFQNEAQLEKSRLLSDRFSAERPKGSFSTLEIQRTEQGDSAMYLCASSLSLALRGEKLFFGSGTQLSVL.

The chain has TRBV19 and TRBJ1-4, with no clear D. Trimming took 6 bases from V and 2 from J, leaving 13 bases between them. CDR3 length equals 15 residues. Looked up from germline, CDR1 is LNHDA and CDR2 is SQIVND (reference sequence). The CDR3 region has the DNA TGTGCCAGTAGCTGGATGACATCGACTAATGAAAAACTGTTTTTT. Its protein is CASSWMTSTNEKLFF.

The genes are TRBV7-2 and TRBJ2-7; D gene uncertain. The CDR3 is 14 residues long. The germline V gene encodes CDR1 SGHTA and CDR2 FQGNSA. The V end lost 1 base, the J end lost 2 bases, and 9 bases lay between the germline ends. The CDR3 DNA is TGTGCCAGCAGCTTAGATGCCTACCCCTACGAGCAGTACTTC. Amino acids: CASSLDAYPYEQYF.

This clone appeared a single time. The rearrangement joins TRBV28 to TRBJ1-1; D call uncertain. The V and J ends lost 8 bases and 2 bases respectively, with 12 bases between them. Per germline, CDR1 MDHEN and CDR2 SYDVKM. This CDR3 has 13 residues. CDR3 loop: CASGEVPNTEAFF. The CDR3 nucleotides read TGTGCCAGCGGAGAGGTCCCCAACACTGAAGCTTTCTTT.

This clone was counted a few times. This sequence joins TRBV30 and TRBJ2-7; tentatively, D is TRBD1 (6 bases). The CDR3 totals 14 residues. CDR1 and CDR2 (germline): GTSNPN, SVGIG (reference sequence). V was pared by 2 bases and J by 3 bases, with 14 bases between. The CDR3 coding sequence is TGTGCCTGGAGTCCCGACAGGAGCTTCTACGAGCAGTACTTC. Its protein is CAWSPDRSFYEQYF.

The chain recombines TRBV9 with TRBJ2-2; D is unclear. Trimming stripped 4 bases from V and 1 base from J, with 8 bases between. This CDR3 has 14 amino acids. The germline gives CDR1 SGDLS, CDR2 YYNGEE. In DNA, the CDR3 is TGTGCCAGCAGCCTCCGACAGAACACCGGGGAGCTGTTTTTT. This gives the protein CASSLRQNTGELFF.

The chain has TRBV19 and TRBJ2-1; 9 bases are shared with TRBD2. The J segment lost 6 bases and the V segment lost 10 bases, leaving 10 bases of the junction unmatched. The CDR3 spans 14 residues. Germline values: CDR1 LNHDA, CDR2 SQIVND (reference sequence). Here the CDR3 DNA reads TGTGCCACTGCCCCCGGCGGGAGGGGCAATGAGCAGTTCTTC. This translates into CATAPGGRGNEQFF.

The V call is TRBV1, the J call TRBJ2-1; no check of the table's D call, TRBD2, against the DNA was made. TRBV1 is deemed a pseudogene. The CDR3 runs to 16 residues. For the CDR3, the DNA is TGCACCAGCAGCCAAGATCTAGCGGGAGGGAAAAATGAGCAGTTCTTC. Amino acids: CTSSQDLAGGKNEQFF.

In DNA, the CDR3 is TGTGCCACCAGCAGAGGCCGGGACAGCCTTAATTCACCCCTCCACTTT. It translates to CATSRGRDSLNSPLHF. V gene TRBV15 combines with J gene TRBJ1-6, with TRBD1 identical over 7 bases. Unmatched junction bases numbered 6, after V lost 1 base and J lost 6 bases. Germline CDR1 LNHNV, CDR2 YYDKDF (reference sequence). The CDR3 spans 16 residues.

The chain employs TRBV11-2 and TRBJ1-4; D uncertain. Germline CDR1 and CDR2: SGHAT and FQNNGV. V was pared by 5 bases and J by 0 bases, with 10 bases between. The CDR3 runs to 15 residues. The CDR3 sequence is CASSLQVTTNEKLFF. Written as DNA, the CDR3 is TGTGCCAGCAGCCTCCAGGTTACAACTAATGAAAAACTGTTTTTT.

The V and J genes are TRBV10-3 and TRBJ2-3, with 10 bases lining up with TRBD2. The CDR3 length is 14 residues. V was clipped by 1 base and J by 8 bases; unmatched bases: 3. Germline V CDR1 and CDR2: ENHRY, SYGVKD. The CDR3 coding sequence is TGTGCCATCAGTGAGTTCGTAGCGGGAGGTACGCAGTATTTT. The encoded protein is CAISEFVAGGTQYF.

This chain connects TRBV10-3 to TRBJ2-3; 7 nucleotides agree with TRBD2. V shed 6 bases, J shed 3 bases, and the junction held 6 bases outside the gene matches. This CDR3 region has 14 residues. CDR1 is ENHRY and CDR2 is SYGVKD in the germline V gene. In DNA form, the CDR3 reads TGTGCCATCAGAGAGGGCGGGAGTACAGATACGCAGTATTTT. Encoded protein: CAIREGGSTDTQYF.

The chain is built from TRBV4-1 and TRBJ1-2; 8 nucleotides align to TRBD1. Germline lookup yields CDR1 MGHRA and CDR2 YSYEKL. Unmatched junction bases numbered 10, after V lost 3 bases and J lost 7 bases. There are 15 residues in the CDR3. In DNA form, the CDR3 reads TGCGCCAGCAGCCACACCGGACAGGGTGCAGGTGGCTACACCTTC. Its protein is CASSHTGQGAGGYTF.

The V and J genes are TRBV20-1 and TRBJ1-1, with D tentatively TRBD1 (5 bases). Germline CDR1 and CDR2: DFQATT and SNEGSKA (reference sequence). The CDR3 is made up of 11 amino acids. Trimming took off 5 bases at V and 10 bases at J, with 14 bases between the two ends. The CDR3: CSAGWEGIAFF. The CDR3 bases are TGCAGTGCTGGGTGGGAGGGGATAGCTTTCTTT.

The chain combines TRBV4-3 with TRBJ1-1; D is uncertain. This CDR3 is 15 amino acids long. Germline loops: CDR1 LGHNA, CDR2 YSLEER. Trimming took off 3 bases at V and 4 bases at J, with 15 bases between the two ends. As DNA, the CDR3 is TGCGCCAGCAGCCAGCTCCCTCGAGGTGGCACTGAAGCTTTCTTT. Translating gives CASSQLPRGGTEAFF.

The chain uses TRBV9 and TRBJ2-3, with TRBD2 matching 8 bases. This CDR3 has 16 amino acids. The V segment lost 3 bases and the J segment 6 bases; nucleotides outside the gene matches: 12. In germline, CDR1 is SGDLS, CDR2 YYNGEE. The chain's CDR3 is CASSGKGLGQWDTQYF. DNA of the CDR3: TGTGCCAGCAGCGGGAAGGGACTAGGGCAATGGGATACGCAGTATTTT.

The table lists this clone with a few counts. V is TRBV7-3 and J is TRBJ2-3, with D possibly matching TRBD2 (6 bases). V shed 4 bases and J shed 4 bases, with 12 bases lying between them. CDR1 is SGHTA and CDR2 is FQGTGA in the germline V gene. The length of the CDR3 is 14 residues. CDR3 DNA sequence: TGTGCCAGCAGCTCCGCCGGAGGGGCAGATACGCAGTATTTT. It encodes CASSSAGGADTQYF.

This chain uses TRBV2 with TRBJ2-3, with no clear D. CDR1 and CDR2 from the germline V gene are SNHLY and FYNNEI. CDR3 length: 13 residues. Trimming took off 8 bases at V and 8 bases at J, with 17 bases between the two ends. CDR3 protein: CASLETSLRTQYF. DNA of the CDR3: TGTGCCAGCCTGGAGACTTCTCTCCGTACGCAGTATTTT.

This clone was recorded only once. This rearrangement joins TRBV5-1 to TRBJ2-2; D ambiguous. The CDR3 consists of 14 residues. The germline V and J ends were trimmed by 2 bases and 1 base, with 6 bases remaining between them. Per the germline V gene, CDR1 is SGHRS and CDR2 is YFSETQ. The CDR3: CASSFGGNTGELFF. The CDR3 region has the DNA TGCGCCAGCAGCTTTGGCGGGAACACCGGGGAGCTGTTTTTT.

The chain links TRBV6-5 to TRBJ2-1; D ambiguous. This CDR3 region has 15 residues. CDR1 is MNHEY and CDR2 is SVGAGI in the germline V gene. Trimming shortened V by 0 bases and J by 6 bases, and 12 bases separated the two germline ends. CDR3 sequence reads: CASSYSAEFSNEQFF. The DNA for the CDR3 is TGTGCCAGCAGTTACTCGGCGGAATTTAGCAATGAGCAGTTCTTC.

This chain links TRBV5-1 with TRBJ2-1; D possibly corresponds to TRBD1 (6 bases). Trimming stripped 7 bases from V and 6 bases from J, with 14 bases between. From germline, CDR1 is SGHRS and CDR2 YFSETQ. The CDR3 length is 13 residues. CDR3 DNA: TGCGCCAGCGGGGGACAAAACCCCAATGAGCAGTTCTTC. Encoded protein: CASGGQNPNEQFF.

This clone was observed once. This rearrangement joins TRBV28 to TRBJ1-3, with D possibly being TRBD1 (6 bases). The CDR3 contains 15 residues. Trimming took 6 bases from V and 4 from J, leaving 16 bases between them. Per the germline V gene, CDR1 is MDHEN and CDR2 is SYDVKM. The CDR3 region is CASSPGGQSGNTIYF. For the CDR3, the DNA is TGTGCCAGCAGCCCGGGTGGACAGTCGGGAAACACCATATATTTT.

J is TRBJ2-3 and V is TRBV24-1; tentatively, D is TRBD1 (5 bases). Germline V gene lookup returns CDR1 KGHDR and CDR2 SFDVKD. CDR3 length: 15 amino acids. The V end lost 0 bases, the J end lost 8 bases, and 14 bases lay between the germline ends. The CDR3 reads CATSDLAYPRGTQYF. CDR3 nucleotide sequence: TGTGCCACCAGTGATTTGGCCTACCCTAGGGGTACGCAGTATTTT.

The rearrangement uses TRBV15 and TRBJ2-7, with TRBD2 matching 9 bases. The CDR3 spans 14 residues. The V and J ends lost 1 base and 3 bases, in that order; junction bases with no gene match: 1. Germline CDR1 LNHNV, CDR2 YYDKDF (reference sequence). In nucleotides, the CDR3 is TGTGCCACCAGCAGAGGGACTAGCGACTACGAGCAGTACTTC. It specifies CATSRGTSDYEQYF.